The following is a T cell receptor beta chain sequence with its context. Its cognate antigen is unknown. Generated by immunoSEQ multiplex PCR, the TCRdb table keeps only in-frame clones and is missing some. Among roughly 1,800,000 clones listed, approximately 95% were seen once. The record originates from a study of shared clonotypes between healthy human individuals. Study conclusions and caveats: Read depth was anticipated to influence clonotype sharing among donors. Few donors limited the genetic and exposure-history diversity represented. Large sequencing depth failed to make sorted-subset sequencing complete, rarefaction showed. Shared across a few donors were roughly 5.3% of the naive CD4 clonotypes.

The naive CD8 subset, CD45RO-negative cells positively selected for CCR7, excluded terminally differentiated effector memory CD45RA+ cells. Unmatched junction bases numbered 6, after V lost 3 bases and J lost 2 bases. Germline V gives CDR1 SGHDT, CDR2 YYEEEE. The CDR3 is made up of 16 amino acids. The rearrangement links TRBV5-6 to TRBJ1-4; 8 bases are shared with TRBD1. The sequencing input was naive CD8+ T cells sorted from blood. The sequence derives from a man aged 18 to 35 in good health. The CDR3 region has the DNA TGTGCCAGCAGCTCTTGGACAGGGACCACTAATGAAAAACTGTTTTTT. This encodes CASSSWTGTTNEKLFF.